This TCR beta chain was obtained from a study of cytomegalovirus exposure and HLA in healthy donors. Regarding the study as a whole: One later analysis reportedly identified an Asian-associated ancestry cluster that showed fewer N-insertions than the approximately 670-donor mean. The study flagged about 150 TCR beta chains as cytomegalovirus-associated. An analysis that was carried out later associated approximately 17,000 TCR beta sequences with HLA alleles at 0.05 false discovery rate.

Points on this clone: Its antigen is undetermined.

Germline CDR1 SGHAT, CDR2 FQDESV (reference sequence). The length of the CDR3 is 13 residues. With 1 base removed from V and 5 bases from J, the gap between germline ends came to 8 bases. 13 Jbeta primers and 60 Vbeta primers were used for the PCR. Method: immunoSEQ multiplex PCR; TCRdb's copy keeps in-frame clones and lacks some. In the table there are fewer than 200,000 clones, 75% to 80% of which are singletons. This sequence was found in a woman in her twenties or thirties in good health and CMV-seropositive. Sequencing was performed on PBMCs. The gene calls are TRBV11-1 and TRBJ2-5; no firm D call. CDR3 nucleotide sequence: TGTGCCAGCAGCTTAGGACATGGTGAGACCCAGTACTTC. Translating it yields CASSLGHGETQYF. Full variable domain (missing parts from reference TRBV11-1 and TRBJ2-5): EAEVAQSPRYKITEKSQAVAFWCDPISGHATLYWYRQILGQGPELLVQFQDESVVDDSQLPKDRFSAERLKGVDSTLKIQPAELGDSAMYLCASSLGHGETQYFGPGTRLLVL.